A single sample is the source of the 27 T cell receptor beta chains below, sequenced in a study of cytomegalovirus exposure and HLA in healthy donors. The repertoire was sequenced with immunoSEQ multiplex PCR; TCRdb's copy has only in-frame clones and lacks some. The sample lists 120,000 or so clones, roughly 87% occurring once. The specimen sequenced was PBMCs. The receptor set was obtained from a woman aged 18-29 years in good health and CMV-seronegative.

This clone has only one observation. The chain links TRBV5-4 to TRBJ1-2; 7 bases are a match to TRBD1. The length of the CDR3 is 14 residues. J gave up 4 bases and V 2 bases, and 5 bases lay outside the gene matches. CDR1 SGHNT and CDR2 YYREEE come from the germline V gene (reference sequence). CDR3 sequence (DNA): TGTGCCAGCAGCTTCACCGGGACAGTCTATGGCTACACCTTC. This gives the protein CASSFTGTVYGYTF.

V is TRBV14 and J is TRBJ1-5; weak D call: TRBD1 (6 bases). Trimming pared 2 bases from V and 0 bases from J, leaving 14 bases between. The CDR3 has 17 residues. Germline V gene data show CDR1 as SGHDN and CDR2 as FVKESK. CDR3 loop: CASSQSDRYGSNQPQHF. The CDR3 DNA reads TGTGCCAGCAGCCAATCTGACAGGTATGGTAGCAATCAGCCCCAGCATTTT. Filled out from reference TRBV14 and TRBJ1-5, the complete variable domain reads EAGVTQFPSHSVIEKGQTVTLRCDPISGHDNLYWYRRVMGKEIKFLLHFVKESKQDESGMPNNRFLAERTGGTYSTLKVQPAELEDSGVYFCASSQSDRYGSNQPQHFGDGTRLSIL.

V is TRBV30 and J is TRBJ2-3; D unclear. Germline lookup yields CDR1 GTSNPN and CDR2 SVGIG (reference sequence). With 0 bases removed from V and 2 bases from J, the gap between germline ends came to 9 bases. The CDR3 contains 14 residues. CDR3 nucleotides: TGTGCCTGGAGTGTTGAGCAACCCACAGATACGCAGTATTTT. Encoded protein: CAWSVEQPTDTQYF.

The chain combines TRBV5-1 with TRBJ2-1; the match to TRBD2 covers 9 bases. Germline assignment: CDR1 SGHRS and CDR2 YFSETQ. Trimming removed 4 bases from V and 4 bases from J; junction bases left unmatched: 15. The CDR3 runs 18 residues. CDR3 amino acids: CASSVGTSPDGVYNEQFF. The CDR3, as DNA: TGCGCCAGCAGCGTCGGGACTAGCCCCGATGGGGTTTACAATGAGCAGTTCTTC.

V and J are TRBV27 and TRBJ2-7, with 7 bases aligning to TRBD2. V shed 4 bases and J 4 bases; nucleotides not matched to a gene: 10. The CDR3 is 15 amino acids. Germline V lookup: CDR1 MNHEY, CDR2 SMNVEV (reference sequence). The CDR3 bases are TGTGCCAGCAGTTGGCTAGCGGACGGAGGGTACGAGCAGTACTTC. The encoded protein is CASSWLADGGYEQYF.

The rearrangement joins TRBV29-1 to TRBJ1-2; possible D gene TRBD1, 5 bases. This CDR3 region has 17 residues. V lost 0 bases, J lost 0 bases, and 17 bases lay in between. The germline V gene encodes CDR1 SQVTM and CDR2 ANQGSEA. CDR3 sequence reads: CSVEDRTRHLTNYGYTF. In nucleotides, the CDR3 is TGCAGCGTTGAAGATAGGACACGCCACCTCACTAACTATGGCTACACCTTC.

V is TRBV6-1 and J is TRBJ2-2, with D uncertain. The CDR3 contains 13 residues. Trimming removed 3 bases from V and 5 bases from J, with 7 bases in between. Germline V CDR1 and CDR2: MNHNS, SASEGT. CDR3 sequence: CASSDPGTGELFF. In nucleotides, the CDR3 is TGTGCCAGCAGTGATCCCGGTACCGGGGAGCTGTTTTTT.

J is TRBJ1-5 and V is TRBV19, with D unclear. V was trimmed by 1 base and J by 5 bases, leaving 15 bases between them. The CDR3 is 16 residues long. CDR1 and CDR2 from the germline V gene are LNHDA and SQIVND (reference sequence). CDR3 amino acids: CASSIGATRLDQPQHF. For the CDR3, the DNA is TGTGCCAGTAGTATAGGGGCGACAAGATTGGATCAGCCCCAGCATTTT.

This clone has more than one count but fewer than ten. The chain recombines TRBV5-4 with TRBJ2-7, with 12 bases aligning to TRBD1. Germline V gene lookup returns CDR1 SGHNT and CDR2 YYREEE (reference sequence). V lost 7 bases and J lost 6; bases outside the gene matches: 8. CDR3 length: 14 residues. The CDR3 loop reads CASGQGGQGAEQYF. The CDR3 DNA reads as TGTGCCAGCGGCCAAGGGGGACAGGGGGCCGAGCAGTACTTC.

The gene calls are TRBV30 and TRBJ1-6, with D uncertain. The CDR3 covers 13 residues. Per germline, CDR1 GTSNPN and CDR2 SVGIG (reference sequence). V was clipped by 7 bases and J by 7 bases, with 14 bases between them. Here the CDR3 DNA reads TGTGCCTTTTCGACACAACAGAATTCACCCCTCCACTTT. Its translation: CAFSTQQNSPLHF.

The chain uses TRBV27 and TRBJ2-5; 8 bases align to TRBD2. V lost 5 bases to trimming and J lost 5 bases; unmatched junction nucleotides: 10. The CDR3 totals 15 residues. Germline V CDR1 and CDR2: MNHEY, SMNVEV (reference sequence). The CDR3 region is CASSPSAGVRETQYF. In nucleotides, the CDR3 is TGTGCCAGCAGTCCCTCAGCGGGAGTGAGGGAGACCCAGTACTTC.

The CDR3 loop reads CASSLLAGGTGELFF. CDR3 DNA sequence: TGCGCCAGCAGCTTATTAGCGGGGGGAACCGGGGAGCTGTTTTTT. The gene calls are TRBV5-1 and TRBJ2-2; TRBD2 matches at 10 bases. From germline, CDR1 is SGHRS and CDR2 YFSETQ. Trimming cost V 2 bases and J 5 bases; bases outside gene matches: 3. The CDR3 has 15 residues.

The J gene is TRBJ1-2, the V gene TRBV6-6, with D possibly matching TRBD1 (6 bases). Trimming removed 2 bases from V and 1 base from J, with 14 bases in between. The germline V gene has CDR1 MNHNY and CDR2 SVGAGI (reference sequence). This CDR3 is 16 amino acids long. The CDR3 loop is CASSYGQPGVNYGYTF. The DNA for the CDR3 is TGTGCCAGCAGTTACGGACAGCCCGGAGTTAACTATGGCTACACCTTC.

This sequence joins TRBV11-2 and TRBJ2-7; 9 positions match TRBD2. Trimming at V came to 5 bases and at J to 3 bases, leaving 11 bases not matched to a gene. Germline lookup yields CDR1 SGHAT and CDR2 FQNNGV. The CDR3 consists of 16 residues. The chain's CDR3 is CASSLRVAGVNYEQYF. The DNA of the CDR3 is TGTGCCAGCAGCCTACGGGTAGCGGGAGTCAACTACGAGCAGTACTTC.

The chain links TRBV19 to TRBJ2-7; TRBD2 aligns across 9 bases. This CDR3 spans 13 amino acids. The trim removed 5 bases at V and 3 bases at J, leaving 2 bases unmatched. The V gene's germline CDR1 is LNHDA and CDR2 SQIVND (reference sequence). CDR3 in amino acids: CASSSTSGYEQYF. The CDR3 nucleotides are TGTGCCAGTAGTTCGACTAGCGGCTACGAGCAGTACTTC.

This clone occurred a few times. The chain carries TRBV7-2 and TRBJ1-5, with TRBD1 identical over 10 bases. The CDR3 is 17 residues long. With 6 bases clipped from V and 2 bases from J, the junction kept 10 bases outside the gene matches. Germline values: CDR1 SGHTA, CDR2 FQGNSA. The CDR3 sequence is CASRPGTGDVGNQPQHF. The CDR3 coding sequence is TGTGCCAGCAGACCCGGGACAGGGGATGTAGGCAATCAGCCCCAGCATTTT.

The rearrangement uses TRBV9 and TRBJ1-3; tentatively, D is TRBD1 (6 bases). Deletions cut 2 bases from V and 0 bases from J, with 15 bases between. Germline lookup yields CDR1 SGDLS and CDR2 YYNGEE. The CDR3 covers 17 residues. The CDR3 loop reads CASSVGTTLNSGNTIYF. The CDR3 nucleotides are TGTGCCAGCAGCGTGGGGACAACTCTAAACTCTGGAAACACCATATATTTT.

The rearrangement links TRBV6-1 to TRBJ2-7, with a possible D match to TRBD1 (6 bases). Trimming removed 2 bases from V and 6 bases from J, with 20 bases in between. The CDR3 contains 16 residues. Germline CDR1 MNHNS, CDR2 SASEGT. Here the CDR3 reads CASSEPNLAEGVEQYF. CDR3 nucleotides: TGTGCCAGCAGTGAACCCAATTTAGCAGAGGGGGTCGAGCAGTACTTC.

The J gene is TRBJ1-3, the V gene TRBV4-2; 9 bases fit TRBD1. This CDR3 contains 18 residues. The V gene end was trimmed by 4 bases and the J gene end by 4 bases; junction bases not matched to a gene: 14. Per the germline V gene, CDR1 is LGHNA and CDR2 is YNFKEQ. This chain's CDR3 is CASSPLLVQGALGNTIYF. The CDR3 bases are TGTGCCAGCAGCCCTTTACTCGTACAGGGGGCGTTAGGAAACACCATATATTTT.

This rearrangement joins TRBV5-1 to TRBJ2-2; 10 bases agree with TRBD1. The CDR3 runs 15 residues. Germline V CDR1 and CDR2: SGHRS, YFSETQ. V lost 3 bases, J lost 9 bases, and 8 bases stayed unmatched. CDR3: CASSSTGQGLRELFF. In nucleotides, the CDR3 is TGCGCCAGCAGCTCGACGGGACAGGGGCTGCGGGAGCTGTTTTTT. The variable domain in full, completed from reference TRBV5-1 and TRBJ2-2, reads KAGVTQTPRYLIKTRGQQVTLSCSPISGHRSVSWYQQTPGQGLQFLFEYFSETQRNKGNFPGRFSGRQFSNSRSEMNVSTLELGDSALYLCASSSTGQGLRELFFGEGSRLTVL.

This clone was seen just once. The chain combines TRBV12-2 with TRBJ2-7; the table's D gene call, TRBD1, was not cross checked with the DNA. TRBV12-2 constitutes a pseudogene. The CDR3 runs 16 residues. In DNA, the CDR3 is TGTGCAAGTCGCCTACCGCCGGGACAGGGATTATGGGAGCAGTACTTC. Translating it yields CASRLPPGQGLWEQYF.

The chain combines TRBV5-6 with TRBJ2-1, with 10 bases fitting TRBD1. The germline gives CDR1 SGHDT, CDR2 YYEEEE. With V trimmed by 6 bases and J by 3 bases, 6 bases remained unmatched. This CDR3 comprises 15 residues. CDR3 region: CASNLGTGVYNEQFF. As DNA, the CDR3 is TGTGCCAGCAACCTCGGGACAGGGGTCTACAATGAGCAGTTCTTC.

The chain links TRBV18 to TRBJ1-1; weak D call: TRBD1 (5 bases). With 4 bases removed from V and 1 base from J, the gap between germline ends came to 13 bases. This CDR3 contains 15 residues. Per germline, CDR1 KGHSH and CDR2 LQKENI. The DNA of the CDR3 is TGTGCCAGCTCACTCATCGGACATTCGAACACTGAAGCTTTCTTT. It translates to CASSLIGHSNTEAFF.

The chain has TRBV18 and TRBJ1-2; a possible D gene is TRBD1 (6 bases). V dropped 5 bases and J dropped 8 bases, with 15 bases sitting between them. The CDR3 has 13 residues. Germline-derived CDR1 and CDR2 are KGHSH and LQKENI. The CDR3 protein is CASSSGGAGGYTF. In nucleotides, the CDR3 is TGTGCCAGCTCATCGGGGGGGGCTGGCGGCTACACCTTC.

The chain is built from TRBV6-5 and TRBJ2-1; 12 nucleotides agree with TRBD1. Per the germline V gene, CDR1 is MNHEY and CDR2 is SVGAGI. Unmatched junction bases numbered 7, after V lost 6 bases and J lost 10 bases. CDR3 length: 14 residues. In nucleotides, the CDR3 is TGTGCCAGCAGACTGGGGACAGGGGGCGCGGAGCAGTTCTTC. Protein: CASRLGTGGAEQFF.

The chain carries TRBV7-3 and TRBJ1-1, with 8 positions matching TRBD1. This CDR3 is 13 amino acids long. The germline CDR1 and CDR2 sequences are SGHTA and FQGTGA. The ends lost 5 bases at V and 4 bases at J; junction bases unmatched: 3. The CDR3, as DNA: TGTGCCAGCAGCCCAACAGGGGGCACTGAAGCTTTCTTT. Translating gives CASSPTGGTEAFF.

The chain uses TRBV7-3 and TRBJ2-1; D not certain. The V gene lost 5 bases and the J gene lost 12 bases, with 14 bases spanning the gap. CDR3 length: 12 amino acids. CDR1 and CDR2 (germline): SGHTA, FQGTGA. CDR3 sequence reads: CASSLARSRQFF. CDR3 sequence (DNA): TGTGCCAGCAGCCTGGCGCGGTCTCGGCAGTTCTTC.